This is a list of T cell receptor beta chains from one sample in a study of T cell responses to AZD1222 COVID-19 vaccine. TCRdb's copy holds only in-frame clones and misses some; the assay was immunoSEQ multiplex PCR. The sample carries some 130,000 clones, approximately 90% recorded once. This sample comprised peripheral blood, obtained 28 days after the second AZD1222 dose. The receptors derive from an adult who received the AZD1222 COVID-19 vaccine. The CDR3 runs from the conserved cysteine through the conserved F or W. Each record gives: D gene, V gene, clone size, CDR3 length, J gene, CDR3 protein, CDR3 DNA. D genes are given only for firm matches. Only part of the rows carry a size: once, few, many, or a class if the clone is expanded.

>NA|TRBV10-2|NA|12|TRBJ1-2
CASSEPPLLYTF
TGCGCCAGCAGTGAGCCCCCCTTATTATACACCTTC
>NA|TRBV6-4|NA|13|TRBJ2-3
CASSAFGTDTQYF
TGTGCCAGCAGTGCCTTTGGGACAGATACGCAGTATTTT
>NA|TRBV6-1|NA|13|TRBJ1-2
CASSEEGSRGYTF
TGTGCCAGCAGTGAAGAGGGGTCTCGAGGCTACACCTTC
>TRBD2|TRBV7-7|NA|15|TRBJ2-7
CASSPGLAGLYEQYF
TGTGCTAGCAGCCCGGGACTAGCGGGCTTGTACGAGCAGTACTTC
>NA|TRBV5-4|NA|19|TRBJ2-1
CASSLDGGWGLADTGEQFF
TGTGCCAGCAGCTTGGATGGGGGTTGGGGGCTAGCGGATACAGGGGAGCAGTTCTTC
>NA|TRBV7-2|NA|16|TRBJ2-7
CASSLAQGGGNYEQYF
TGTGCCAGCAGCTTAGCGCAGGGTGGAGGAAACTACGAGCAGTACTTC
>NA|TRBV4-2|NA|14|TRBJ1-2
CASSQDQISYGYTF
TGTGCCAGCAGCCAAGACCAGATTTCCTATGGCTACACCTTC
>NA|TRBV10-3|NA|13|TRBJ2-2
CAISEWEGGELFF
TGTGCCATCAGTGAGTGGGAAGGCGGGGAGCTGTTTTTT
>NA|TRBV15|NA|16|TRBJ1-2
CATSTPGEGDRGGYTF
TGTGCCACCAGCACCCCTGGGGAAGGGGATCGAGGTGGCTACACCTTC
>NA|TRBV11-1|NA|15|TRBJ1-2
CASSLRDTTNYGYTF
TGTGCCAGCAGCTTGCGGGACACCACTAACTATGGCTACACCTTC
>NA|TRBV3-1/TRBV3-2|NA|15|TRBJ2-3
CASSQRLHSLDTQYF
TGTGCCAGCAGCCAACGGCTCCACTCCCTAGATACGCAGTATTTT
>NA|TRBV18|NA|15|TRBJ1-2
CASSPLRDQNYGYTF
TGTGCCAGCTCACCACTCCGGGACCAAAACTATGGCTACACCTTC
>NA|TRBV7-2|NA|13|TRBJ2-1
CASSLGAYNEQFF
TGTGCCAGCAGCTTGGGTGCCTACAATGAGCAGTTCTTC
>TRBD1|TRBV30|NA|16|TRBJ1-2
CAWRPITLPGTGNMTF
TGTGCCTGGAGACCCATAACCCTTCCCGGGACAGGGAATATGACCTTC
>NA|TRBV4-1|NA|18|TRBJ1-6
CASSQDHPRGEGSSPLHF
TGCGCCAGCAGCCAAGATCACCCACGCGGGGAAGGCAGTTCACCCCTCCACTTT
>NA|TRBV15|NA|14|TRBJ1-4
CATSLSLGGEKLFF
TGTGCCACCAGCTTAAGCCTCGGGGGTGAAAAACTGTTTTTT
>NA|TRBV7-6|NA|13|TRBJ1-1
CASSSYKNTEAFF
TGTGCCAGCAGCTCATACAAGAACACTGAAGCTTTCTTT
>NA|TRBV7-6|NA|14|TRBJ1-3
CASSLFGAGNTIYF
TGTGCCAGCAGCTTATTCGGGGCTGGAAACACCATATATTTT
>TRBD1|TRBV5-1|NA|16|TRBJ1-1
CASSPDRGVLNTEAFF
TGCGCCAGCAGCCCCGACAGGGGGGTCTTGAACACTGAAGCTTTCTTT
>NA|TRBV11-1|NA|16|TRBJ2-3
CASSPDASTPADTQYF
TGTGCCAGCAGCCCAGACGCCTCGACTCCGGCAGATACGCAGTATTTT
>NA|TRBV5-1|NA|15|TRBJ1-1
CASSFTPGRNTEAFF
TGCGCCAGCAGCTTCACTCCGGGACGAAACACTGAAGCTTTCTTT
>NA|TRBV3-1/TRBV3-2|NA|14|TRBJ1-2
CASSQPGGGYGYTF
TGTGCCAGCAGCCAGCCTGGGGGGGGCTATGGCTACACCTTC
>TRBD2|TRBV2|NA|15|TRBJ2-2
CASSAGLAGTGELFF
TGTGCCAGCAGTGCCGGACTAGCGGGGACCGGGGAGCTGTTTTTT
>NA|TRBV2|NA|14|TRBJ1-3
CASRGTSTGNTIYF
TGTGCCAGCAGGGGGACCAGCACTGGAAACACCATATATTTT
>TRBD1|TRBV5-1|NA|16|TRBJ1-1
CASSLDPQGAQGEAFF
TGCGCCAGCAGCTTGGATCCACAGGGGGCCCAGGGAGAAGCTTTCTTT
>TRBD2|TRBV9|NA|17|TRBJ2-1
CASSRRTSGALYNEQFF
TGTGCCAGCAGCCGTCGGACTAGCGGGGCGCTCTACAATGAGCAGTTCTTC
>TRBD2|TRBV11-3|few|18|TRBJ2-1
CASSLDHSGGLASNEQFF
TGTGCCAGCAGCTTAGATCACAGTGGGGGACTAGCCAGCAATGAGCAGTTCTTC
>NA|TRBV7-2|NA|15|TRBJ1-2
CASSLGSGMSYGYTF
TGTGCCAGCAGCTTAGGTTCAGGGATGAGCTATGGCTACACCTTC
>NA|TRBV5-1|NA|14|TRBJ2-7
CASSLEVSPREQYF
TGCGCCAGCAGCTTGGAGGTGAGTCCCAGGGAGCAGTACTTC
>NA|TRBV7-2|NA|14|TRBJ1-2
CASSLTQGNYGYTF
TGTGCCAGCAGCTTAACCCAGGGGAACTATGGCTACACCTTC